This T cell receptor beta chain stems from a study of T cell changes during pregnancy in multiple sclerosis. The germline V gene encodes CDR1 KGHSH and CDR2 LQKENI. The V gene end was trimmed by 2 bases and the J gene end by 3 bases; junction bases not matched to a gene: 4. The CDR3 loop spans 15 amino acids. Clones were read by immunoSEQ multiplex PCR, and TCRdb kept only the in-frame ones, dropping some. The table records approximately 40,000 clones, about 91% of them present only once. This specimen consisted of CD4+ T cells from peripheral blood mononuclear cells, obtained in the third trimester of pregnancy. This chain links TRBV18 with TRBJ2-1, with 7 bases identical to TRBD2. This clonotype was sampled from a female donor with multiple sclerosis, enrolled in a pregnancy study. DNA for the CDR3: TGTGCCAGCTCACCAGTGACTAGCTTCTACAATGAGCAGTTCTTC. This codes for CASSPVTSFYNEQFF.